These 9 T cell receptor beta chains share one sample of origin, sequenced in a study of STAT5B mutations in CD4+ large granular lymphocyte leukemia. Produced via immunoSEQ multiplex PCR; TCRdb's table is partial and in-frame only. Of some 38,000 clones listed, over 75% are singletons. The sample was CD4+ T cells from blood buffy coats. The source is a human donor in good health.

The V gene is TRBV19, the J gene TRBJ2-2; TRBD1 matches 12 bases. Germline lookup yields CDR1 LNHDA and CDR2 SQIVND (reference sequence). J lost 3 bases, V lost 11 bases, and 4 bases had no gene match. The CDR3 spans 14 residues. The CDR3 DNA is TGTGCCGGGGGGGACAGGGGGCACACCGGGGAGCTGTTTTTT. Its translation is CAGGDRGHTGELFF.

The genes are TRBV18 and TRBJ2-1; possible D gene TRBD2, 6 bases. This CDR3 comprises 17 residues. Germline V CDR1 and CDR2: KGHSH, LQKENI. V lost 3 bases, J lost 4 bases, and 19 bases lay in between. The CDR3 reads CASSPRIGAGGYNEQFF. The CDR3 nucleotides read TGTGCCAGCTCACCCAGAATCGGAGCGGGTGGGTACAATGAGCAGTTCTTC.

The rearrangement joins TRBV7-2 to TRBJ2-6; no clear D gene. CDR1 is SGHTA and CDR2 is FQGNSA in the germline V gene. This CDR3 is 14 amino acids long. Between the trimmed V and J ends, which lost 3 bases and 2 bases, there was a span of 5 bases. The CDR3 region is CASSFRPGANVLTF. In DNA form, the CDR3 reads TGTGCCAGCAGCTTCCGCCCTGGGGCCAACGTCCTGACTTTC.

The chain combines TRBV5-1 with TRBJ2-3, with D perhaps matching TRBD2 (6 bases). The CDR3 totals 20 residues. V lost 4 bases to trimming and J lost 1 base, with 28 bases between them. CDR1 and CDR2 from the germline V gene are SGHRS and YFSETQ. The CDR3, as DNA: TGCGCCAGCAGCCCGGAATGGAGGGTTGTTGCCCTTATCGGCACAGATACGCAGTATTTT. It encodes CASSPEWRVVALIGTDTQYF.

The J gene is TRBJ2-1, the V gene TRBV5-1; D uncertain. The CDR3 runs to 11 residues. Trimming stripped 7 bases from V and 9 bases from J, with 11 bases between. Per germline, CDR1 SGHRS and CDR2 YFSETQ. The CDR3 region is CASLGNTEQFF. CDR3 sequence (DNA): TGCGCCAGCTTGGGAAACACTGAGCAGTTCTTC.

The chain has TRBV19 and TRBJ2-5; 9 positions match TRBD1. The CDR3 contains 13 residues. Germline V gives CDR1 LNHDA, CDR2 SQIVND (reference sequence). V was clipped by 11 bases and J by 4 bases; unmatched bases: 8. DNA of the CDR3: TGTGCCTCTAGACGACAGGGGGTAGAGACCCAGTACTTC. Translation: CASRRQGVETQYF. The whole variable domain, filled in from reference TRBV19 and TRBJ2-5, reads DGGITQSPKYLFRKEGQNVTLSCEQNLNHDAMYWYRQDPGQGLRLIYYSQIVNDFQKGDIAEGYSVSREKKESFPLTVTSAQKNPTAFYLCASRRQGVETQYFGPGTRLLVL.

The rearrangement links TRBV5-4 to TRBJ2-7; D unresolved. The CDR3 runs to 14 residues. The V and J ends lost 0 bases and 0 bases respectively, with 7 bases between them. The germline gives CDR1 SGHNT, CDR2 YYREEE (reference sequence). The CDR3 nucleotides are TGTGCCAGCAGCTTGGGAGACCTCTCCTACGAGCAGTACTTC. As protein: CASSLGDLSYEQYF.

The V gene is TRBV6-5, the J gene TRBJ2-7, with unresolved D. V dropped 9 bases and J dropped 2 bases, with 14 bases sitting between them. From germline, CDR1 is MNHEY and CDR2 SVGAGI. This CDR3 has 13 residues. The CDR3 DNA reads TGTGCCAGTAATAACGGAGCCACCTACGAGCAGTACTTC. This codes for CASNNGATYEQYF.

This chain links TRBV18 with TRBJ2-2; D gene uncertain. CDR1 and CDR2 from the germline V gene are KGHSH and LQKENI. The CDR3 runs 16 residues. V was cut by 1 base and J by 2 bases, with 11 bases left in between. CDR3 nucleotides: TGTGCCAGCTCACCACAAGACCTTCGTAACACCGGGGAGCTGTTTTTT. Its protein is CASSPQDLRNTGELFF.